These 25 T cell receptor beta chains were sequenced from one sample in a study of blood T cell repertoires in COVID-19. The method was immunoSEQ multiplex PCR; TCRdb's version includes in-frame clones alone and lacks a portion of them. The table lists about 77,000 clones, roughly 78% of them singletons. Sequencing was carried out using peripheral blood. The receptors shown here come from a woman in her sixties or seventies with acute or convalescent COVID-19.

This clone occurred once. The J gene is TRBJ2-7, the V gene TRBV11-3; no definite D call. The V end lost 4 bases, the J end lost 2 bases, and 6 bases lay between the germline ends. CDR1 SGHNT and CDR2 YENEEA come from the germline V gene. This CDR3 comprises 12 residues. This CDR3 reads CASSYLAYEQYF. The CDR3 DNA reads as TGTGCCAGCAGCTACTTAGCCTACGAGCAGTACTTC. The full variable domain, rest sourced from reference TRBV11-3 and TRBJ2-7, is EAGVVQSPRYKIIEKKQPVAFWCNPISGHNTLYWYLQNLGQGPELLIRYENEEAVDDSQLPKDRFSAERLKGVDSTLKIQPAELGDSAVYLCASSYLAYEQYFGPGTRLTVT.

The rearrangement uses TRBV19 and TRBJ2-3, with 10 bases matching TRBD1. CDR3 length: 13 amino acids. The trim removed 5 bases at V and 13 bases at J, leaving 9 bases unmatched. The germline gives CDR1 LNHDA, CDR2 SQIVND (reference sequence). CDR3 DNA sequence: TGTGCCAGTAGTTCATCCTCCGGGACAGGGGAGTATTTT. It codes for CASSSSSGTGEYF. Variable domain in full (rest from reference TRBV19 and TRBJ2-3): DGGITQSPKYLFRKEGQNVTLSCEQNLNHDAMYWYRQDPGQGLRLIYYSQIVNDFQKGDIAEGYSVSREKKESFPLTVTSAQKNPTAFYLCASSSSSGTGEYFGPGTRLTVL.

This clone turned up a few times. In DNA, the CDR3 is TGTGCCAGCAGCTTAGGGGGCGCGGACAATTCACCCCTCCACTTT. Its protein is CASSLGGADNSPLHF. The chain recombines TRBV5-4 with TRBJ1-6, with 7 bases identical to TRBD1. Germline V gene sequence: CDR1 SGHNT, CDR2 YYREEE (reference sequence). The V and J ends lost 2 bases and 7 bases, in that order; junction bases with no gene match: 6. This CDR3 has 15 residues.

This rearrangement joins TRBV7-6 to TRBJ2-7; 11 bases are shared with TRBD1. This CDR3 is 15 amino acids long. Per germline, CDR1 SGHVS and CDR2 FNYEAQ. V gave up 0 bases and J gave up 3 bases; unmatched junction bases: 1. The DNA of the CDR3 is TGTGCCAGCAGCTTAGCCGGGACAGGGGGCTACGAGCAGTACTTC. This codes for CASSLAGTGGYEQYF.

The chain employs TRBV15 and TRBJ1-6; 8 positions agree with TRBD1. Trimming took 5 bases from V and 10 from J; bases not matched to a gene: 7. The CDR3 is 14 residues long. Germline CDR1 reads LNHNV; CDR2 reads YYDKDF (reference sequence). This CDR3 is CATSYDRGGSPLHF. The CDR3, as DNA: TGTGCCACCAGCTACGACAGGGGTGGATCACCCCTCCACTTT.

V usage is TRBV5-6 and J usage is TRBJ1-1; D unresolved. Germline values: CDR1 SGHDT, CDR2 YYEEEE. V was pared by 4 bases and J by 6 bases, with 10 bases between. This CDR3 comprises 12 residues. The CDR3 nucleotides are TGTGCCAGCAGCCCCGGAGTCTCTGAAGCTTTCTTT. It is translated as CASSPGVSEAFF.

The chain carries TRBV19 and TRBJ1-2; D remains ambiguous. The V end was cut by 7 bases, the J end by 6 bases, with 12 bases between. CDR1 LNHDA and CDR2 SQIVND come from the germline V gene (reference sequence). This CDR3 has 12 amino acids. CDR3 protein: CASMTRLDGYTF. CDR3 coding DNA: TGTGCCAGTATGACGCGGCTAGATGGCTACACCTTC.

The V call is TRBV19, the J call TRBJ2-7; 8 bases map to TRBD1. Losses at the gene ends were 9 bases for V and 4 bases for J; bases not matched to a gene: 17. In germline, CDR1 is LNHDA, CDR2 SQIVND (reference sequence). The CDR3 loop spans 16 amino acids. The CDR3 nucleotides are TGTGCCAGCGTGATACAGGGGGAACTATCTCCGTACGAGCAGTACTTC. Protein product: CASVIQGELSPYEQYF.

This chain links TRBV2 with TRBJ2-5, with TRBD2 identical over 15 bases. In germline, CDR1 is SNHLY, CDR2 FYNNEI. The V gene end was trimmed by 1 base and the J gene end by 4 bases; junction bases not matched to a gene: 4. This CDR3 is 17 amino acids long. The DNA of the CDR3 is TGTGCCAGCAGTGAAGGAGGACTAGCGGGGGGGCTAGAGACCCAGTACTTC. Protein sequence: CASSEGGLAGGLETQYF.

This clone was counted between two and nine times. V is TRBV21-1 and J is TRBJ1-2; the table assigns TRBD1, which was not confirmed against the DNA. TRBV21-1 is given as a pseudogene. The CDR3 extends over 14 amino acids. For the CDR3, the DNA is TGTGCCAGCATCCAGGACAGTTTTAGGTATGGCTACACCTTC. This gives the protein CASIQDSFRYGYTF.

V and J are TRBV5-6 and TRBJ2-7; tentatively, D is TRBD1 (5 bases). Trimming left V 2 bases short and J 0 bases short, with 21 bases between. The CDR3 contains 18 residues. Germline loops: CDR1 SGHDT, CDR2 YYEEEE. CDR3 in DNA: TGTGCCAGCAGCTTCTCTAAGGGGCAGGCTAGGTTCTCCTACGAGCAGTACTTC. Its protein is CASSFSKGQARFSYEQYF.

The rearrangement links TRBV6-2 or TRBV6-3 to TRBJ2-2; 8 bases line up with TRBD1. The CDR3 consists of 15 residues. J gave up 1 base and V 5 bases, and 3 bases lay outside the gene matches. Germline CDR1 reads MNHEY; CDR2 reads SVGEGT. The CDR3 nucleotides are TGTGCCAGCAGTCTAACAGGGGGGAACACCGGGGAGCTGTTTTTT. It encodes CASSLTGGNTGELFF.

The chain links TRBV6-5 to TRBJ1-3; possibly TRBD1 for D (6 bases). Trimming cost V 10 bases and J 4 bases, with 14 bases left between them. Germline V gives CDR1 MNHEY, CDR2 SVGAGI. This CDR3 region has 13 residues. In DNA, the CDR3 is TGTGCCATAACACAGGGAGCAGGAAACACCATATATTTT. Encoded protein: CAITQGAGNTIYF.

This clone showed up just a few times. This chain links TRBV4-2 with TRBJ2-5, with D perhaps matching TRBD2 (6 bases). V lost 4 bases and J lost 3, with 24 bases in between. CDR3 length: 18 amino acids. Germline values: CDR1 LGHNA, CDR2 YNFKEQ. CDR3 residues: CASSPLPLAVTEKETQYF. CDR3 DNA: TGTGCCAGCAGCCCACTGCCGTTAGCGGTTACCGAAAAAGAGACCCAGTACTTC.

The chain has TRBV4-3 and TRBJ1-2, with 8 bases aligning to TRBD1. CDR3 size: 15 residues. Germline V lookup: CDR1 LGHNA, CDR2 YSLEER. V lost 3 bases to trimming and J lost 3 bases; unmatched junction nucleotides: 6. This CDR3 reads CASSQRQGRDYGYTF. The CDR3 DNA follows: TGCGCCAGCAGCCAGCGACAGGGGAGGGACTATGGCTACACCTTC.

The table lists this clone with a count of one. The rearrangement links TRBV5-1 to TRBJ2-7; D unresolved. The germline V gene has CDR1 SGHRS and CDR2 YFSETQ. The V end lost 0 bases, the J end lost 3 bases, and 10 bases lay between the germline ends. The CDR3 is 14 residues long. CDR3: CASSLEASGYEQYF. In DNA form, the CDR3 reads TGCGCCAGCAGCTTGGAGGCCTCAGGCTACGAGCAGTACTTC.

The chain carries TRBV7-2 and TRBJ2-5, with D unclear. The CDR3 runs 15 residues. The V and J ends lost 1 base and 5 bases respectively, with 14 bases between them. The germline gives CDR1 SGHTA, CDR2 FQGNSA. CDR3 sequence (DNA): TGTGCCAGCAGCTTAGTGGCGGCGTCTGGGGAGACCCAGTACTTC. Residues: CASSLVAASGETQYF.

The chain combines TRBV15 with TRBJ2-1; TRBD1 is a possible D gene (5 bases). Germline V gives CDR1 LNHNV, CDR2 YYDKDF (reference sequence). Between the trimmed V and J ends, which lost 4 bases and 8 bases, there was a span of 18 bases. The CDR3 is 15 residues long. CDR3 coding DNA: TGTGCCACCAGCAAGGGGCAGGGTAATGACGATGAGCAGTTCTTC. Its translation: CATSKGQGNDDEQFF.

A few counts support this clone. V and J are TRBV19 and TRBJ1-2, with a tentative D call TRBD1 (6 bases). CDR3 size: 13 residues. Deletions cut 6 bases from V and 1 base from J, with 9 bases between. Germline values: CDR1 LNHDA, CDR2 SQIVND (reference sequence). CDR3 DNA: TGTGCCAGTAGAGTACAGGGTAACTATGGCTACACCTTC. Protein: CASRVQGNYGYTF.

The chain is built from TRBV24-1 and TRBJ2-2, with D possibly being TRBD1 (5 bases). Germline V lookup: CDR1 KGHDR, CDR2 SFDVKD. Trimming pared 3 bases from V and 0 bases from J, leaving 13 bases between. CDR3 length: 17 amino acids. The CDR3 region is CATSDQGLHANTGELFF. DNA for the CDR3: TGTGCCACCAGTGATCAGGGCTTACACGCGAACACCGGGGAGCTGTTTTTT.

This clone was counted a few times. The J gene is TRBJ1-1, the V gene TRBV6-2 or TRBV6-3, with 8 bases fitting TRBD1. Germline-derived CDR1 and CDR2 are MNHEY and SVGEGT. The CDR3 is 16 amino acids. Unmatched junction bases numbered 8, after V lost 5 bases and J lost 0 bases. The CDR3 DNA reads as TGTGCCAGCAGTCCCCAGGGGGCAGGGATGAACACTGAAGCTTTCTTT. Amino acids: CASSPQGAGMNTEAFF.

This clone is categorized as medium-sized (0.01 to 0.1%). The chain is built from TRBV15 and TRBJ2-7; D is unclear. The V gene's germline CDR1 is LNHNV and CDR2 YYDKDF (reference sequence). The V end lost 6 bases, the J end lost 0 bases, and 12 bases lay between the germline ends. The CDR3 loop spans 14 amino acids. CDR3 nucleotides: TGTGCCACCAGGTCAGGATTCGACTCCTACGAGCAGTACTTC. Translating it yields CATRSGFDSYEQYF.

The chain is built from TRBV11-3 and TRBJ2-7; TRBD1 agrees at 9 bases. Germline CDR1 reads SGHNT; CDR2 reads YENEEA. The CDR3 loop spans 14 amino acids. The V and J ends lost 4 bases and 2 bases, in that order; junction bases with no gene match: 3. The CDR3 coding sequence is TGTGCCAGCAGCTCAGGGGACAGGGCCTACGAGCAGTACTTC. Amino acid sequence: CASSSGDRAYEQYF.

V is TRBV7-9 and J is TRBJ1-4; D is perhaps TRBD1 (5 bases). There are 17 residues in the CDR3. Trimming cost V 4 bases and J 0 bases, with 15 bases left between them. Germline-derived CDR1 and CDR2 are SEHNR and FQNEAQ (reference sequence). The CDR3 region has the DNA TGTGCCAGCAGCTCCGCCTTTGGGGGGGCAACTAATGAAAAACTGTTTTTT. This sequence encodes CASSSAFGGATNEKLFF.

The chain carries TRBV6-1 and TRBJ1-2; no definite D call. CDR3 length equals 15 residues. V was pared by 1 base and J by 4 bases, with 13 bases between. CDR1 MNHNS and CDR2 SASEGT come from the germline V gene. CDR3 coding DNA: TGTGCCAGCAGTGAAGGGGTCGCAGCGAGCTATGGCTACACCTTC. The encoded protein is CASSEGVAASYGYTF.